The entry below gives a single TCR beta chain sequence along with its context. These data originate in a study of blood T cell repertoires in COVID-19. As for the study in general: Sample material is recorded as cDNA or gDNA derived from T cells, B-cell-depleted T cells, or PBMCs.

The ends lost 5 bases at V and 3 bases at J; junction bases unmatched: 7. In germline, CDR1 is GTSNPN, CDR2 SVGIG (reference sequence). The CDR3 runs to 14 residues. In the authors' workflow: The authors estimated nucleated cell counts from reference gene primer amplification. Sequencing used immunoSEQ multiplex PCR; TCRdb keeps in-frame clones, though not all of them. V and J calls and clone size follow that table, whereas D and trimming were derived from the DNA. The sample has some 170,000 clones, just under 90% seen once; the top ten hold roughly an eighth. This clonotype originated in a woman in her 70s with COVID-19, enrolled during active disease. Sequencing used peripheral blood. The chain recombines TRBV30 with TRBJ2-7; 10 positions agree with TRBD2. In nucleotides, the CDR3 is TGTGCCTGGCCCCCACTAGCGGGAAACTACGAGCAGTACTTC. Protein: CAWPPLAGNYEQYF.